What follows are 2 T cell receptor beta chains derived from one specimen sequenced in a study of T cells in Graves' hyperthyroidism and ophthalmopathy. Amplification yielded TCR beta CDR3 regions, with RNA transcripts as the source. The primer set for the first-round RT-PCR of the TCR CDR3 was HTBI. TCRdb re-analysed the multiplex PCR reads in MiXCR, keeping a single row per CDR3 protein. The profile shows 470,000 or so distinct CDR3 sequences, around 20% of them singletons. Sequencing was carried out using blood. The receptors originated from a man aged 18 to 29 with Graves' hyperthyroidism.

A few counts support this clonotype. The rearrangement uses TRBV2 and TRBJ2-2; D is unresolved. Per the germline V gene, CDR1 is SNHLY and CDR2 is FYNNEI. The length of the CDR3 is 12 residues. The V gene lost 10 bases and the J gene lost 1 base, with 7 bases spanning the gap. The CDR3 DNA follows: TGTGCCACGTTGAGGAACACCGGGGAGCTGTTTTTT. It specifies CATLRNTGELFF.

The chain has TRBV12-3 or TRBV12-4 and TRBJ2-3; D not resolved. V was clipped by 6 bases and J by 5 bases, with 12 bases between them. The CDR3 covers 13 residues. CDR3 sequence: CASSLELGDTQYF. The CDR3 nucleotides read TGTGCCAGCAGCCTCGAGCTTGGAGATACGCAGTATTTT.